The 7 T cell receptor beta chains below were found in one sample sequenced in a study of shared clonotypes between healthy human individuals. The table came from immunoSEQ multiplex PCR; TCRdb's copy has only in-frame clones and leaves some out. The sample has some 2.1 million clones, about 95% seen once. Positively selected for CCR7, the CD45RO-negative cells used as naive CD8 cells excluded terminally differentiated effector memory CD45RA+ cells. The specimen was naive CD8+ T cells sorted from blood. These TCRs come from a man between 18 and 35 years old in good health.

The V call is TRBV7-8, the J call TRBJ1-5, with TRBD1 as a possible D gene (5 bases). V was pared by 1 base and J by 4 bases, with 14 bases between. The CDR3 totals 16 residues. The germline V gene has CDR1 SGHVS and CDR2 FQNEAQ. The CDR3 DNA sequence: TGTGCCAGCAGCTTAGGCTGGTTTCAGGGAAATCAGCCCCAGCATTTT. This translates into CASSLGWFQGNQPQHF.

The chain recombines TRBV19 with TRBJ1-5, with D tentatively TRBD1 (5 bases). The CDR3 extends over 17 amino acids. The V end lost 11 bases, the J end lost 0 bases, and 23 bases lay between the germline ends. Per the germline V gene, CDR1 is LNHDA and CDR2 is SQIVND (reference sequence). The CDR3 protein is CAGLVIRQIYSNQPQHF. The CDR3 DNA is TGTGCCGGACTCGTGATACGACAGATTTATAGCAATCAGCCCCAGCATTTT.

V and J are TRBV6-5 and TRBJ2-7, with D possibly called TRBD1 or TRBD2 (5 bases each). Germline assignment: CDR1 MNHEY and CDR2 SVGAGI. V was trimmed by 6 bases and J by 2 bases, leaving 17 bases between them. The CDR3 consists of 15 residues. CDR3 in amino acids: CASRTADLITYEQYF. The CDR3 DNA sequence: TGTGCCAGCAGGACAGCGGACTTAATAACCTACGAGCAGTACTTC.

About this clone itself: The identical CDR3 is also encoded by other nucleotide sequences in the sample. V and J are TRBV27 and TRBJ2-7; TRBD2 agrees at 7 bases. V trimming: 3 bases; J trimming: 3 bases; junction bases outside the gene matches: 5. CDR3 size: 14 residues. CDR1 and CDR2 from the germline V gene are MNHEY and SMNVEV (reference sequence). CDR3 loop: CASSFSGAGYEQYF. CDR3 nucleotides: TGTGCCAGCAGTTTCAGCGGGGCAGGCTACGAGCAGTACTTC.

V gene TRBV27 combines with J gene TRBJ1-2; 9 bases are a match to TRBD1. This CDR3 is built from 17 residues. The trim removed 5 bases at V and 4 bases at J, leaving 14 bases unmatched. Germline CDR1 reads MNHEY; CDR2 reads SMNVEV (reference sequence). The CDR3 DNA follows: TGTGCCAGCAGTCCTAACCCTCGACAGGGGGGAAGCTATGGCTACACCTTC. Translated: CASSPNPRQGGSYGYTF.

CDR3 sequence reads: CASSPGLAGARFHTDTQYF. CDR3 coding DNA: TGTGCCAGCAGCCCGGGACTAGCGGGGGCCAGATTTCACACAGATACGCAGTATTTT. The chain recombines TRBV5-6 with TRBJ2-3; TRBD2 matches at 14 bases. The CDR3 totals 19 residues. V lost 4 bases to trimming and J lost 2 bases; unmatched junction nucleotides: 12. Germline V lookup: CDR1 SGHDT, CDR2 YYEEEE.

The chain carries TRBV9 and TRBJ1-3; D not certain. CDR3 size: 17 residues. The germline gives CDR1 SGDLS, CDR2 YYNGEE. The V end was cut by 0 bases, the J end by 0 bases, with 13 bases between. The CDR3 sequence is CASSVVSGWSSGNTIYF. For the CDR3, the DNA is TGTGCCAGCAGCGTAGTGTCAGGCTGGAGCTCTGGAAACACCATATATTTT.